These 9 T cell receptor beta chains were all obtained from the same sample, sequenced in a study of early T cells in non-severe SARS-CoV-2 infection. One entry per CDR3 protein results from TCRdb running MiXCR on the 5' RACE reads. Found here are about 35,000 distinct CDR3 sequences, about 5% of them singletons; the top ten hold 12% to 15%. Sequencing input: whole blood. These receptor sequences come from an adult who was a healthcare worker with PCR-confirmed SARS-CoV-2 infection or an uninfected control (not recorded which).

There are many counts of this clonotype. The chain links TRBV25-1 to TRBJ1-1; the D is unclear. The CDR3 extends over 12 amino acids. Trimming left V 4 bases short and J 5 bases short, with 8 bases between. Germline CDR1 reads MGHDK; CDR2 reads SYGVNS. CDR3 sequence: CASSGRQTEAFF. The DNA for the CDR3 is TGTGCCAGCAGTGGCCGACAAACTGAAGCTTTCTTT.

This clonotype has ten or more counts. The chain employs TRBV29-1 and TRBJ2-5; D is ambiguous. The CDR3 runs to 13 residues. Germline CDR1 reads SQVTM; CDR2 reads ANQGSEA. V lost 4 bases to trimming and J lost 1 base, with 10 bases between them. Written as DNA, the CDR3 is TGCAGCGTTGGGTCAGTAAGCCAAGAGACCCAGTACTTC. This encodes CSVGSVSQETQYF.

Only a few counts were recorded for this clonotype. V usage is TRBV4-2 and J usage is TRBJ1-4, with D perhaps matching TRBD1 (6 bases). The V gene's germline CDR1 is LGHNA and CDR2 YNFKEQ. V was pared by 2 bases and J by 8 bases, with 15 bases between. The CDR3 loop spans 15 amino acids. In DNA, the CDR3 is TGTGCCAGCAGCCAATCCTTCGGGGGGGGCGAAAAACTGTTTTTT. It encodes CASSQSFGGGEKLFF.

This clonotype occurred many times. The chain joins TRBV6-6 to TRBJ2-1; D might be TRBD2 (7 bases). CDR1 and CDR2 from the germline V gene are MNHNY and SVGAGI (reference sequence). Trimming took 0 bases from V and 5 from J, leaving 17 bases between them. The CDR3 has 17 residues. The DNA of the CDR3 is TGTGCCAGCAGTTACTCGCGGGGGCCATTCCCAGACAATGAGCAGTTCTTC. Its translation: CASSYSRGPFPDNEQFF.

This clonotype was seen at least ten times. The V gene is TRBV7-3, the J gene TRBJ2-2; D unclear. This CDR3 is built from 15 residues. Germline-derived CDR1 and CDR2 are SGHTA and FQGTGA. Trimming left V 1 base short and J 1 base short, with 7 bases between. CDR3 residues: CASSLSAGNTGELFF. CDR3 coding DNA: TGTGCCAGCAGCTTAAGTGCAGGGAACACCGGGGAGCTGTTTTTT.

J is TRBJ2-1 and V is TRBV18; TRBD1 matches at 9 bases. The CDR3 loop spans 11 amino acids. Unmatched junction bases numbered 6, after V lost 6 bases and J lost 15 bases. Germline CDR1 reads KGHSH; CDR2 reads LQKENI. CDR3 region: CASSLGQGMFF. The CDR3 DNA is TGTGCCAGCTCCTTAGGACAGGGGATGTTCTTC. Filled out from reference TRBV18 and TRBJ2-1, the complete variable domain reads NAGVMQNPRHLVRRRGQEARLRCSPMKGHSHVYWYRQLPEEGLKFMVYLQKENIIDESGMPKERFSAEFPKEGPSILRIQQVVRGDSAAYFCASSLGQGMFFGPGTRLTVL.

The rearrangement uses TRBV14 and TRBJ1-1, with a possible D match to TRBD1 (6 bases). Trimming cost V 4 bases and J 4 bases, with 16 bases left between them. The CDR3 is made up of 15 amino acids. From germline, CDR1 is SGHDN and CDR2 FVKESK. The CDR3 protein is CASSLLRGRSTEAFF. CDR3 nucleotides: TGTGCCAGCAGCCTTCTCAGGGGACGTAGCACTGAAGCTTTCTTT.

At least ten counts were recorded for this clonotype. The chain has TRBV20-1 and TRBJ1-2; D is ambiguous. CDR3 length: 14 amino acids. V lost 2 bases, J lost 7 bases, and 17 bases lay in between. Germline V lookup: CDR1 DFQATT, CDR2 SNEGSKA (reference sequence). This chain's CDR3 is CSARSGGDGTGYTF. DNA of the CDR3: TGCAGTGCTAGATCGGGAGGAGATGGAACTGGCTACACCTTC.

V is TRBV5-5 and J is TRBJ2-5; D is unclear. Trimming shortened V by 1 base and J by 5 bases, and 12 bases separated the two germline ends. Germline loops: CDR1 SGHKS, CDR2 YYEKEE (reference sequence). The CDR3 has 14 amino acids. CDR3 region: CASSLSHRPETQYF. The CDR3 nucleotides are TGTGCCAGCAGCTTGTCACACCGCCCGGAGACCCAGTACTTC.